Shown below are 28 T cell receptor beta chains from a single sample sequenced in a study of T cells in Graves' hyperthyroidism and ophthalmopathy (dated by TCRdb to the late 2010s). Libraries came from multiplex PCR. TCRdb names Illumina HiSeq 2000 as the instrument used. The TCR beta CDR3 regions were amplified from RNA transcripts. For the first round of RT-PCR on the TCR CDR3, the HTBI primer set was used together with the Qiagen OneStep RT-PCR kit. TCRdb reran the public reads through fastp at Q25 and MiXCR, keeping productive beta chains. One record per CDR3 amino acid sequence lists the most common genes and DNA. This sample gives around 580,000 distinct CDR3 sequences in total; over 15% of them show up just once. Jointly, the top ten make up around 18% of the sample. The sequencing sample was made of blood. Receptors originate from a woman aged 18-35 years with Graves' hyperthyroidism.

The chain combines TRBV28 with TRBJ2-5; 9 nucleotides agree with TRBD2. The germline CDR1 and CDR2 sequences are MDHEN and SYDVKM. J lost 1 base, V lost 5 bases, and 5 bases had no gene match. This CDR3 is 15 amino acids long. The CDR3 DNA reads TGTGCCAGCAGTGGGGCTAGCGGGGTCCAAGAGACCCAGTACTTC. Amino acid sequence: CASSGASGVQETQYF.

This clonotype was counted between two and nine times. One base away lies a much larger clone, so this may be a sequencing read error. V is TRBV10-2 and J is TRBJ1-4; D is ambiguous. CDR3 length: 14 amino acids. CDR1 and CDR2 from the germline V gene are WSHSY and SAAADI. Written as DNA, the CDR3 is TGCGCCAGCAGTGAGTCTACAGATAATAAAAAACTGTTTTTT. It translates to CASSESTDNKKLFF.

This clonotype was seen only a few times. This chain joins TRBV10-3 and TRBJ2-2; TRBD2 matches at 10 bases. CDR1 and CDR2 from the germline V gene are ENHRY and SYGVKD. After removal of 10 bases from V and 4 bases from J, the junction contained 3 bases not matched to a gene. The CDR3 length is 13 residues. CDR3 in amino acids: CATIAGGTGELFF. The DNA for the CDR3 is TGTGCCACAATAGCGGGAGGCACCGGGGAGCTGTTTTTT.

This clonotype was recorded at least ten times. The chain couples TRBV3-1 to TRBJ2-4; D call uncertain. Germline CDR1 LGHDT, CDR2 YNNKEL (reference sequence). The CDR3 is 18 amino acids. V was pared by 1 base and J by 0 bases, with 16 bases between. CDR3 in amino acids: CASSQARRVSGAKNIQYF. DNA of the CDR3: TGTGCCAGCAGCCAAGCCAGAAGGGTATCAGGAGCCAAAAACATTCAGTACTTC.

The chain is built from TRBV6-2 or TRBV6-3 and TRBJ2-3; D possibly matches TRBD1 or TRBD2 (5 bases each). Germline-derived CDR1 and CDR2 are MNHEY and SVGEGT. Deletions cut 6 bases from V and 3 bases from J, with 19 bases between. The length of the CDR3 is 16 residues. CDR3: CASSLPMGPRTDTQYF. The CDR3 DNA sequence: TGTGCCAGCAGCCTCCCGATGGGACCACGAACAGATACGCAGTATTTT.

V usage is TRBV12-3 or TRBV12-4 and J usage is TRBJ2-2; 9 bases fit TRBD2. The CDR3 contains 15 residues. The trim removed 2 bases at V and 6 bases at J, leaving 4 bases unmatched. CDR3 region: CASSLWAGGPGELFF. DNA of the CDR3: TGTGCCAGCAGTTTATGGGCGGGAGGGCCCGGGGAGCTGTTTTTT.

This clonotype was found many times. V gene TRBV12-3 or TRBV12-4 combines with J gene TRBJ2-1, with D maybe TRBD1 (6 bases). The V gene lost 0 bases and the J gene lost 5 bases, with 8 bases spanning the gap. The CDR3 consists of 14 residues. As DNA, the CDR3 is TGTGCCAGCAGTTTAGCGGGGACAAACAATGAGCAGTTCTTC. Translating gives CASSLAGTNNEQFF.

This clonotype was seen a few times. As DNA, the CDR3 is TGTGCCAGCAGTCCCCTACGGGAGCTGTTTTTT. It codes for CASSPLRELFF. The rearrangement joins TRBV12-3 or TRBV12-4 to TRBJ2-2; D call uncertain. This CDR3 region has 11 residues. Trimming took off 5 bases at V and 9 bases at J, with 7 bases between the two ends.

This clonotype was detected many times. J is TRBJ1-6 and V is TRBV20-1; TRBD1 matches 7 bases. The CDR3 sequence is 13 residues long. V lost 3 bases to trimming and J lost 6 bases; unmatched junction nucleotides: 2. CDR1 and CDR2 from the germline V gene are DFQATT and SNEGSKA (reference sequence). This CDR3 reads CSASQGVNSPLHF. The CDR3 region has the DNA TGCAGTGCTAGCCAGGGGGTTAATTCACCCCTCCACTTT.

This rearrangement joins TRBV6-1 to TRBJ2-1; D is perhaps TRBD2 (5 bases). The germline V and J ends were trimmed by 1 base and 12 bases, with 25 bases remaining between them. CDR3 length: 17 residues. The V gene's germline CDR1 is MNHNS and CDR2 SASEGT. The DNA for the CDR3 is TGTGCCAGCAGTGAAGTTTTGGCGGGCCAAGTCGAGATGGGGCAGTTCTTC. Translating it yields CASSEVLAGQVEMGQFF.

This clonotype appeared many times. The rearrangement uses TRBV7-2 and TRBJ2-5; TRBD2 matches 13 bases. V lost 3 bases to trimming and J lost 9 bases; unmatched junction nucleotides: 10. The CDR3 contains 16 residues. Germline V lookup: CDR1 SGHTA, CDR2 FQGNSA. CDR3 in amino acids: CASSFAGTSGMEAQYF. DNA of the CDR3: TGTGCCAGCAGCTTTGCCGGGACTAGCGGGATGGAGGCCCAGTACTTC.

There are a few counts of this clonotype. The gene calls are TRBV11-3 and TRBJ2-2; 10 bases map to TRBD1. Looked up from germline, CDR1 is SGHNT and CDR2 is YENEEA. This CDR3 spans 17 amino acids. The junction had 11 bases not matched to a gene; V was cut back by 5 bases and J by 5 bases. The CDR3 here is CASSHHSGTGATGELFF. The CDR3 nucleotides are TGTGCCAGCAGCCATCACTCCGGGACAGGGGCGACCGGGGAGCTGTTTTTT.

This clonotype has only a few counts. The V gene is TRBV28, the J gene TRBJ2-7; 11 bases are shared with TRBD2. With V trimmed by 3 bases and J by 3 bases, 7 bases remained unmatched. CDR1 and CDR2 (germline): MDHEN, SYDVKM. The CDR3 extends over 16 amino acids. In nucleotides, the CDR3 is TGTGCCAGCAGTTTTCGGGGACTAGCGGTAGTCTACGAGCAGTACTTC. This translates into CASSFRGLAVVYEQYF. Based on the CDR3 plus reference TRBV28 and TRBJ2-7, the full variable domain is DVKVTQSSRYLVKRTGEKVFLECVQDMDHENMFWYRQDPGLGLRLIYFSYDVKMKEKGDIPEGYSVSREKKERFSLILESASTNQTSMYLCASSFRGLAVVYEQYFGPGTRLTVT.

This rearrangement joins TRBV12-3 or TRBV12-4 to TRBJ1-2; perhaps TRBD1 as D (6 bases). The V gene lost 3 bases and the J gene lost 5 bases, with 13 bases spanning the gap. CDR3 size: 14 residues. In DNA, the CDR3 is TGTGCCAGCAGTTTGGGGGCTGGTTGGTATGGCTACACCTTC. It yields the protein CASSLGAGWYGYTF.

This clonotype has a count of ten or more. This chain uses TRBV5-1 with TRBJ2-1; 9 bases align to TRBD2. This CDR3 spans 12 amino acids. Trimming removed 6 bases from V and 15 bases from J; junction bases left unmatched: 10. From germline, CDR1 is SGHRS and CDR2 YFSETQ. In nucleotides, the CDR3 is TGCGCCAGCACTAGCGGGAATGCAGGACGGTTCTTC. It encodes CASTSGNAGRFF.

This sequence joins TRBV5-6 and TRBJ1-2; D possibly corresponds to TRBD1 (5 bases). Germline lookup yields CDR1 SGHDT and CDR2 YYEEEE. The V end was cut by 4 bases, the J end by 4 bases, with 17 bases between. The CDR3 sequence is 15 residues long. DNA for the CDR3: TGTGCCAGCAGCCCCACGGCGGGGGGAGGCTATGGCTACACCTTC. It specifies CASSPTAGGGYGYTF.

This chain connects TRBV7-2 to TRBJ1-5, with D uncertain. V was cut by 1 base and J by 9 bases, with 10 bases left in between. CDR1 and CDR2 (germline): SGHTA, FQGNSA. CDR3 size: 13 residues. CDR3 loop: CASSLGRGAPQHF. The CDR3 bases are TGTGCCAGCAGCTTAGGTCGGGGAGCGCCCCAGCATTTT.

This clonotype was observed many times. This chain joins TRBV24-1 and TRBJ2-1, with D perhaps TRBD2 (7 bases). Germline loops: CDR1 KGHDR, CDR2 SFDVKD. The CDR3 extends over 16 amino acids. V lost 0 bases and J lost 0, with 8 bases in between. The CDR3 DNA is TGTGCCACCAGTGATTTGGGGGGGGCCTCCTACAATGAGCAGTTCTTC. It specifies CATSDLGGASYNEQFF.

Ten or more counts support this clonotype. This chain uses TRBV12-3 or TRBV12-4 with TRBJ1-1; D is undetermined. Trimming removed 6 bases at V and 4 bases at J, with 9 bases between. This CDR3 contains 12 residues. CDR3 sequence reads: CASSPPRTEAFF. Written as DNA, the CDR3 is TGTGCCAGCAGCCCTCCGCGCACTGAAGCTTTCTTT.

The gene calls are TRBV6-2 or TRBV6-3 and TRBJ1-5; the D is unclear. V was shortened by 4 bases and J by 3 bases, with 7 bases between the two germline ends. The CDR3 totals 13 residues. Per the germline V gene, CDR1 is MNHEY and CDR2 is SVGEGT. The CDR3 protein is CASSWTINQPQHF. The CDR3 DNA follows: TGTGCCAGCAGTTGGACTATCAATCAGCCCCAGCATTTT.

The V and J genes are TRBV18 and TRBJ2-5; D gene unclear. The CDR3 has 15 residues. Germline V gene sequence: CDR1 KGHSH, CDR2 LQKENI. The V end was cut by 0 bases, the J end by 5 bases, with 13 bases between. For the CDR3, the DNA is TGTGCCAGCTCACCACCCTCCACCGAAAAGGAGACCCAGTACTTC. It translates to CASSPPSTEKETQYF.

This clonotype was counted at least ten times. The chain recombines TRBV5-1 with TRBJ1-1, with a possible D match to TRBD1 (5 bases). Trimming stripped 3 bases from V and 6 bases from J, with 9 bases between. The germline V gene has CDR1 SGHRS and CDR2 YFSETQ. The length of the CDR3 is 12 residues. CDR3 protein: CASSWGGAEAFF. CDR3 DNA: TGCGCCAGCAGCTGGGGGGGTGCTGAAGCTTTCTTT.

The chain uses TRBV19 and TRBJ1-2, with TRBD1 identical over 7 bases. Germline V gives CDR1 LNHDA, CDR2 SQIVND (reference sequence). The CDR3 extends over 14 amino acids. V trimming: 7 bases; J trimming: 4 bases; junction bases outside the gene matches: 9. CDR3 in amino acids: CASTLGGRSYGYTF. The CDR3 DNA reads as TGTGCCAGTACCCTAGGGGGCAGAAGCTATGGCTACACCTTC.

This clonotype appeared many times. This chain joins TRBV6-1 and TRBJ2-7; 11 nucleotides match TRBD2. V lost 5 bases, J lost 6 bases, and 6 bases stayed unmatched. This CDR3 is built from 14 residues. Germline V gene data show CDR1 as MNHNS and CDR2 as SASEGT. The CDR3 loop is CASSSLAGGSEQYF. CDR3 in DNA: TGTGCCAGCAGTTCCTTAGCGGGAGGGTCCGAGCAGTACTTC.

This chain uses TRBV27 with TRBJ2-7; 8 positions agree with TRBD1. The germline CDR1 and CDR2 sequences are MNHEY and SMNVEV (reference sequence). V was clipped by 3 bases and J by 1 base; unmatched bases: 11. CDR3 length: 17 residues. The chain's CDR3 is CASSFIRAGGVSYEQYF. CDR3 nucleotide sequence: TGTGCCAGCAGTTTTATTCGGGCAGGGGGCGTTTCCTACGAGCAGTACTTC.

The chain has TRBV2 and TRBJ2-5, with D perhaps matching TRBD2 (6 bases). The CDR3 totals 14 residues. The germline V and J ends were trimmed by 5 bases and 3 bases, with 13 bases remaining between them. Germline loops: CDR1 SNHLY, CDR2 FYNNEI. CDR3 nucleotides: TGTGCCAGCAGTACCGGGACTGTCAAAGAGACCCAGTACTTC. Its translation: CASSTGTVKETQYF.

This clonotype was seen a few times. The CDR3 sequence is CASSYGQGLSTLHF. DNA for the CDR3: TGTGCCAGCAGTTACGGACAGGGGTTATCGACCCTCCACTTT. This chain connects TRBV5-6 to TRBJ1-6; 9 nucleotides agree with TRBD1. V lost 5 bases, J lost 14 bases, and 11 bases stayed unmatched. Germline V lookup: CDR1 SGHDT, CDR2 YYEEEE. The length of the CDR3 is 14 residues.

This clonotype was seen repeatedly, ten times or more. CDR3 nucleotides: TGTGCCAGCAGTTTTAAGGCTAGCGGGAACACCGGGGAGCTGTTTTTT. It specifies CASSFKASGNTGELFF. J is TRBJ2-2 and V is TRBV12-3 or TRBV12-4; 7 nucleotides align to TRBD2. The CDR3 runs to 16 residues. V trimming: 3 bases; J trimming: 1 base; junction bases outside the gene matches: 5.